These 5 T cell receptor beta chains share one sample of origin, sequenced in a study of identical twins. One entry per CDR3 protein results from TCRdb running MiXCR on the 5' RACE reads. There are about 520,000 distinct CDR3 sequences in the sample; less than 25% occur only once, and roughly 0.91% lies in the top ten. The data also belong to a second study, concerning T cells expressing NK-cell markers.

Sample: CD4+ T cells sorted from blood. These receptors were collected from a woman aged 18 to 35 in good health.

This clonotype was observed a few times. The chain has TRBV5-5 and TRBJ1-4; D unresolved. The CDR3 spans 15 residues. CDR1 and CDR2 from the germline V gene are SGHKS and YYEKEE (reference sequence). V was clipped by 2 bases and J by 8 bases, with 16 bases between them. The CDR3 DNA reads TGTGCCAGCAGCTTTAGAGTTTCTGATTCAGAAAAACTGTTTTTT. This encodes CASSFRVSDSEKLFF.

The chain combines TRBV3-1 with TRBJ1-2; no clear D gene. The CDR3 has 14 residues. With 0 bases removed from V and 0 bases from J, the gap between germline ends came to 5 bases. CDR1 is LGHDT and CDR2 is YNNKEL in the germline V gene (reference sequence). Written as DNA, the CDR3 is TGTGCCAGCAGCCAAGATGCTTCTAACTATGGCTACACCTTC. Encoded protein: CASSQDASNYGYTF.

The chain joins TRBV6-5 to TRBJ1-2; D unresolved. This CDR3 contains 12 residues. Deletions cut 7 bases from V and 8 bases from J, with 14 bases between. CDR1 is MNHEY and CDR2 is SVGAGI in the germline V gene. The chain's CDR3 is CASTSRVVGYTF. In nucleotides, the CDR3 is TGTGCCAGCACCTCGAGGGTTGTGGGCTACACCTTC.

The chain links TRBV10-3 to TRBJ2-2, with 7 bases matching TRBD1. V shed 3 bases and J 6 bases; nucleotides not matched to a gene: 1. Germline V lookup: CDR1 ENHRY, CDR2 SYGVKD. CDR3 length: 13 amino acids. CDR3: CAISEGTAGELFF. The CDR3 DNA follows: TGTGCCATCAGTGAAGGGACAGCCGGGGAGCTGTTTTTT.

V and J are TRBV2 and TRBJ2-7, with D perhaps matching TRBD2 (5 bases). V was shortened by 5 bases and J by 0 bases, with 14 bases between the two germline ends. The length of the CDR3 is 15 residues. CDR1 SNHLY and CDR2 FYNNEI come from the germline V gene. CDR3 amino acids: CASSQRSVVSYEQYF. The CDR3 coding sequence is TGTGCCAGCAGTCAGCGGTCTGTGGTCTCCTACGAGCAGTACTTC.